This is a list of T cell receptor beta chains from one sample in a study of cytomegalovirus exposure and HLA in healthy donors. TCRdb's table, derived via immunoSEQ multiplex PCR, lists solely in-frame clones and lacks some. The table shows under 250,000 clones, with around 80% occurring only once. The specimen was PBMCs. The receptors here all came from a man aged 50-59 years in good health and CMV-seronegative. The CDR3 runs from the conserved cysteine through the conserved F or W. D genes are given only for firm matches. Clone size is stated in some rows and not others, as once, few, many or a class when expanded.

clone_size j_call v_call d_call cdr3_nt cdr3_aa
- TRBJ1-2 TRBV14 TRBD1 TGTGCCAGCAGCCAAGATCGTGGGACAGGGATGGGCTACACCTTC CASSQDRGTGMGYTF
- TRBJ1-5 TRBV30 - TGTGCCTGGACAGACAATAGCAATCAGCCCCAGCATTTT CAWTDNSNQPQHF
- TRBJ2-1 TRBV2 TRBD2 TGTGCCAGCAGACCGACTAGCGGGACGTACAATGAGCAGTTCTTC CASRPTSGTYNEQFF
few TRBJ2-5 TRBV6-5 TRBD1 TGTGCCAGCAGACCTGGGACAGGCGGGGAGACCCAGTACTTC CASRPGTGGETQYF
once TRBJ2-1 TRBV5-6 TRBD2 TGTGCCAGCAGGCGAGGACTAGCGGGAGTACCCTACAATGAGCAGTTCTTC CASRRGLAGVPYNEQFF
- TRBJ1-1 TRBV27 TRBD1 TGTGCCAGCACGCGTAGACAGGGGGCGATAGCTTTCTTT CASTRRQGAIAFF
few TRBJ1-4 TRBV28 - TGTGCCAGCAGCCCCCAGACAGTGATGGAAAAACTGTTTTTT CASSPQTVMEKLFF
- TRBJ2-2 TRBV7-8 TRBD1 TGTGCCAGCAGATCGACCGACAGGGGATGGACCGGGGAGCTGTTTTTT CASRSTDRGWTGELFF
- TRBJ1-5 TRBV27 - TGTGCCAGCAGTGTCTCAGGGCGGAATCAGCCCCAGCATTTT CASSVSGRNQPQHF
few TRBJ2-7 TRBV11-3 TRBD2 TGTGCCAGCAGCCCAGGGACTAGCGGGAGCTACGAGCAGTACTTC CASSPGTSGSYEQYF
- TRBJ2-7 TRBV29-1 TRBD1 TGCAGCGTTGTCGACAGGGTCTACGAGCAGTACTTC CSVVDRVYEQYF
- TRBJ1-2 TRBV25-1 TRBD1 TGTGCCAGCAGCGGTCACAGGGGAGTAAGGGATGGCTACACCTTC CASSGHRGVRDGYTF
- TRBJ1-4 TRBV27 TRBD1 TGTGCCAGCAGTTTAGATGGACAGGGCGCAACTAATGAAAAACTGTTTTTT CASSLDGQGATNEKLFF
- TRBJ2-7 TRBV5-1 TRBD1 TGCGCCAGCAGCTTGGGGACAGGGGCGAGCTCCTACGAGCAGTACTTC CASSLGTGASSYEQYF
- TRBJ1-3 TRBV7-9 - TGTGCCAGCAGCTTAGCGCTAGACAGCCTTTCTGGAAACACCATATATTTT CASSLALDSLSGNTIYF
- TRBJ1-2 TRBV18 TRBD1 TGTGCCAGCACCAAGACAGGGAACTATGGCTACACCTTC CASTKTGNYGYTF
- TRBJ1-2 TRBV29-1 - TGCAGCGTCGGAGCGGGGGGCGCGGATGGCTACACCTTC CSVGAGGADGYTF
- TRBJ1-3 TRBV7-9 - TGTGCCAGCAGCCCGAAATATGACAGCTCTGGAAACACCATATATTTT CASSPKYDSSGNTIYF
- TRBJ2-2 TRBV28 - TGTGCCAGCAAGGGGCAGGGAGGCGCCGGAGTCACCGGGGAGCTGTTTTTT CASKGQGGAGVTGELFF
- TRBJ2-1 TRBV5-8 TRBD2 TGTGCCAGCAGCCCGAGATTACGGACTAGCGGTGAGCAGTTCTTC CASSPRLRTSGEQFF
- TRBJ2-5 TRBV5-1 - TGCGCCAGCAGCTTGGACGGCAGGGCGCAAGAGACCCAGTACTTC CASSLDGRAQETQYF
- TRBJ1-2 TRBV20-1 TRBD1 TGCAGTGCTAGGGAGGACAGGAGCTACACCTTC CSAREDRSYTF
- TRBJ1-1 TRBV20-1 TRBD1 TGCAGTGCTACAGGGGGCCCTGAAGCTTTCTTT CSATGGPEAFF
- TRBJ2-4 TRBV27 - TGTGCCAGCAGGACCTTTATTAGCGGCTCAGCTAAAAACATTCAGTACTTC CASRTFISGSAKNIQYF
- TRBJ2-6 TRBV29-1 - TGCAGCGTGGCGGGGTCTGGGGCCAACGTCCTGACTTTC CSVAGSGANVLTF
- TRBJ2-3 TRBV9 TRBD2 TGTGCCAGCAGCGTATCCAATAGACTAGCTGCGGATACGCAGTATTTT CASSVSNRLAADTQYF
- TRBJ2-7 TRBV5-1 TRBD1 TGCGCCAGCAGCAGGGCCGGGACAGACACCTACGAGCAGTACTTC CASSRAGTDTYEQYF
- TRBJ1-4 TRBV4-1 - TGCGCCAGCAGAGAATCGGGGACACGGAATAATGAAAAACTGTTTTTT CASRESGTRNNEKLFF
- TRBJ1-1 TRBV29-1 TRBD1 TGCAGCGTTGAAACGGGACAGGGAGGGACTGAAGCTTTCTTT CSVETGQGGTEAFF
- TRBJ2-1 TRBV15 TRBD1 TGTGCCACCAGCAGAGATAGACAGGGACCCCTCAATGAGCAGTTCTTC CATSRDRQGPLNEQFF
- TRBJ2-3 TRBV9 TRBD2 TGTGCCAGCAGCGTAGCGGGAGGGCCTACAGATACGCAGTATTTT CASSVAGGPTDTQYF
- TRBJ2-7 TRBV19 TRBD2 TGTGCCAGCAGTGAACCTAGCGGGATCTCCTACGAGCAGTACTTC CASSEPSGISYEQYF
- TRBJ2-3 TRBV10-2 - TGCGCCAGCAGTGAAGGGGGAAGCACAGATACGCAGTATTTT CASSEGGSTDTQYF